This T cell receptor beta chain stems from a study of T cell repertoires in cytomegalovirus infection. Looking at the study overall: Selected CMV epitopes included recently identified HLA-C-restricted ones as well as well-studied HLA-B-restricted ones. Indications came from public TCR beta signatures; they pointed to CMV infection and to a matching HLA type.

MiXCR, run by TCRdb on the reads, gives a single entry per CDR3 protein. Of approximately 280,000 distinct CDR3 sequences listed, 22% are singletons. Germline V CDR1 and CDR2: SNHLY, FYNNEI. The CDR3 covers 13 residues. The ends lost 9 bases at V and 6 bases at J; junction bases unmatched: 3. As to this clonotype: The target antigen is unknown.

The TCR comes from a human donor in good health (CMV status not recorded). Some clones in this sample may be carry-over from other donors' samples. The material was cultured PBMCs, obtained from culture after CMV antigen stimulation. This chain uses TRBV2 with TRBJ2-7; 15 nucleotides agree with TRBD2. The CDR3 spells CARRTSGRVEQYF. In nucleotides, the CDR3 is TGTGCCAGGAGGACTAGCGGGAGGGTCGAGCAGTACTTC.